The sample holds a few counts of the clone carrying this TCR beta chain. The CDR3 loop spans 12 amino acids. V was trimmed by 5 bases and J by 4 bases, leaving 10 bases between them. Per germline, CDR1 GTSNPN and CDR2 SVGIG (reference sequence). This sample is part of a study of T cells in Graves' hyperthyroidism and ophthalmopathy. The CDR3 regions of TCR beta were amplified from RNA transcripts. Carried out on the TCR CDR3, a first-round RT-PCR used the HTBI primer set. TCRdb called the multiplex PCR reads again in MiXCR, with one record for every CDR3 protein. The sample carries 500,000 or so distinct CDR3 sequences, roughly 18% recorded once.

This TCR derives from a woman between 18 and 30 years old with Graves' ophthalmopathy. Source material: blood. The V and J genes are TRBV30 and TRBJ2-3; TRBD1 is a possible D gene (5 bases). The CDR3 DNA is TGTGCCTGGCAAACAGGATCAGATACGCAGTATTTT. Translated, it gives CAWQTGSDTQYF.